This is a list of T cell receptor beta chains from one sample in a study of human T cells and chemical hapten exposure. From the RACE reads, TCRdb called clonotypes with MiXCR, one entry per CDR3 protein. The sample carries some 50,000 distinct CDR3 sequences, 9.3% recorded once. The starting material was whole blood, obtained in connection with sensitization to the hapten diphenylcyclopropenone (DPC). These receptors were obtained from a middle-aged woman with alopecia areata. Some clones in this sample may be carry-over from other donors' samples. Each CDR3 is given with its conserved first and last residue. D genes are given only for firm matches. Some rows mark clone size as missing; the rest say once, few, many or name a class of expanded clone.

CDR3 length | clone size | J gene | D gene | V gene | CDR3 DNA | CDR3 protein
15 | NA | TRBJ2-5 | TRBD2 | TRBV20-1 | TGCAGTGCCCAGAGTAGCGGGGGCTACCAAGAGACCCAGTACTTC | CSAQSSGGYQETQYF
14 | many | TRBJ2-7 | NA | TRBV14 | TGTGCCAGCAGCCAAGAGTTAAGGGGCGCCGAGCAGTACTTC | CASSQELRGAEQYF
16 | many | TRBJ1-4 | NA | TRBV7-9 | TGTGCCAGCAGCCTGTGGCAGGATTCAACTAATGAAAAACTGTTTTTT | CASSLWQDSTNEKLFF
15 | many | TRBJ2-1 | TRBD2 | TRBV6-2/TRBV6-3 | TGTGCCAGCAGTCAAAGCGGGGGGGGTTACAATGAGCAGTTCTTC | CASSQSGGGYNEQFF
14 | NA | TRBJ2-1 | NA | TRBV7-3 | TGTGCCAGCAGCTTAATGGCGGCCTCCAATGAGCAGTTCTTC | CASSLMAASNEQFF
11 | many | TRBJ2-1 | NA | TRBV2 | TGTGCCAGCAGTGGTCACAATGAGCAGTTCTTC | CASSGHNEQFF
14 | many | TRBJ1-5 | TRBD1 | TRBV19 | TGTGCCAGTACCGTGGACAGGGGCAATCAGCCCCAGCATTTT | CASTVDRGNQPQHF
15 | many | TRBJ1-1 | TRBD1 | TRBV19 | TGTGCCAGTAGTATAGGGGCAGGGGGGAGCACTGAAGCTTTCTTT | CASSIGAGGSTEAFF
13 | NA | TRBJ1-1 | NA | TRBV28 | TGTGCCAGCAGTTATGAGGGGGTCCCTGAAGCTTTCTTT | CASSYEGVPEAFF
14 | NA | TRBJ2-1 | NA | TRBV29-1 | TGCAGCGTTACGTCAGGGACCCTTGCCTTCGAGCAGTTCTTC | CSVTSGTLAFEQFF
16 | many | TRBJ2-3 | TRBD2 | TRBV7-2 | TGTGCCAGCAGCTCCCGCCGCGGGGGACCCACAGATACGCAGTATTTT | CASSSRRGGPTDTQYF
15 | NA | TRBJ2-1 | TRBD2 | TRBV11-2 | TGTGCCAGCAGCTTGGAGGGACTAGCGTTAGCTGAGCAGTTCTTC | CASSLEGLALAEQFF
11 | many | TRBJ2-3 | TRBD2 | TRBV7-9 | TGTGCCAGCTCCGGGGGGGATACGCAGTATTTT | CASSGGDTQYF
15 | few | TRBJ1-5 | NA | TRBV3-1 | TGTGCCAGCAGCCAAGATGCGAGAAAGGGGCAGCCCCAGCATTTT | CASSQDARKGQPQHF
15 | NA | TRBJ2-3 | NA | TRBV5-1 | TGCGCCAGCAGCTTGGTCCGGGGTAGCACAGATACGCAGTATTTT | CASSLVRGSTDTQYF
14 | many | TRBJ2-6 | NA | TRBV6-2/TRBV6-3 | TGTGCCAGCAGTTACTCTTCAGGGGCCAACGTCCTGACTTTC | CASSYSSGANVLTF
13 | NA | TRBJ1-5 | NA | TRBV2 | TGTGCCAGCAAGGCAGAAAGCAATCAGCCCCAGCATTTT | CASKAESNQPQHF
12 | once | TRBJ1-3 | NA | TRBV4-1 | TGCGCCAGCAGCCAAGACGGAAACACCATATATTTT | CASSQDGNTIYF
14 | few | TRBJ2-2 | NA | TRBV30 | TGTGCCTGGAGTGTTTTCGCTCGTACCGGGGAGCTGTTTTTT | CAWSVFARTGELFF
13 | few | TRBJ2-2 | NA | TRBV7-3 | TGTGCCAGCAGCCGCGGGGTGACCGGGGAGCTGTTTTTT | CASSRGVTGELFF
13 | many | TRBJ1-1 | NA | TRBV9 | TGTGCCAGCAGCGCGGGACAAGACACTGAAGCTTTCTTT | CASSAGQDTEAFF
14 | few | TRBJ1-2 | NA | TRBV6-5 | TGTGCCAGCTCGAAGCGGGGGGTAGTCTATGGCTACACCTTC | CASSKRGVVYGYTF
14 | many | TRBJ1-3 | NA | TRBV7-9 | TGTGCCAGCAGCCCTTTCAGTTCTGGAAACACCATATATTTT | CASSPFSSGNTIYF
17 | many | TRBJ2-5 | TRBD2 | TRBV5-8 | TGTGCCAGCAGCTTGGAGGAGACTAGCCTCCCCCAAGAGACCCAGTACTTC | CASSLEETSLPQETQYF
16 | NA | TRBJ2-3 | TRBD2 | TRBV7-2 | TGTGCCAGCAGCTTAGTGGGACTAGCGGGGACAGATACGCAGTATTTT | CASSLVGLAGTDTQYF
13 | few | TRBJ2-2 | NA | TRBV6-2/TRBV6-3 | TGTGCCAGCAGTCGAAGCTTGTCCGGGGAGCTGTTTTTT | CASSRSLSGELFF
13 | many | TRBJ1-5 | NA | TRBV28 | TGTGCCAGCAGACGGGAAATCAATCAGCCCCAGCATTTT | CASRREINQPQHF
15 | many | TRBJ2-3 | TRBD2 | TRBV5-1 | TGCGCCAGCTGCGCCGGGACTAGCACCACAGATACGCAGTATTTT | CASCAGTSTTDTQYF
15 | many | TRBJ1-5 | NA | TRBV5-1 | TGCGCCAGCAGCTTGGCCGGCGGAAGCAATCAGCCCCAGCATTTT | CASSLAGGSNQPQHF
15 | once | TRBJ1-1 | NA | TRBV15 | TGTGCCACCAGCAGAGATCTAGTCAGGAACACTGAAGCTTTCTTT | CATSRDLVRNTEAFF
14 | few | TRBJ1-4 | NA | TRBV6-6 | TGTGCCAGCCACGCGTGGGGAACTAATGAAAAACTGTTTTTT | CASHAWGTNEKLFF
14 | few | TRBJ2-7 | NA | TRBV18 | TGTGCCAGCTCACCTCCGGGGGTCCCCTACGAGCAGTACTTC | CASSPPGVPYEQYF
16 | NA | TRBJ2-2 | TRBD2 | TRBV28 | TGTGCCAGCAGAAGCCCTAGCGGGAGCTTCACCGGGGAGCTGTTTTTT | CASRSPSGSFTGELFF
13 | few | TRBJ2-2 | NA | TRBV12-3/TRBV12-4 | TGTGCCAGCAGCTACCTGAACACCGGGGAGCTGTTTTTT | CASSYLNTGELFF
15 | many | TRBJ2-2 | NA | TRBV6-8 | TGTGCCAGCAGAGCCGGGACGGCGAACACCGGGGAGCTGTTTTTT | CASRAGTANTGELFF
13 | many | TRBJ1-1 | NA | TRBV30 | TGTGCCTGGAGTGTCTCGGAGAACACTGAAGCTTTCTTT | CAWSVSENTEAFF
17 | many | TRBJ2-7 | TRBD2 | TRBV13 | TGTGCCAGCAGCCCCCCCCTTGCCGGCGGGGGTTCCTACGAGCAGTACTTC | CASSPPLAGGGSYEQYF
15 | many | TRBJ2-1 | NA | TRBV20-1 | TGCAGTGCTAGTTCCCTACTCCAGGTCTACAATGAGCAGTTCTTC | CSASSLLQVYNEQFF
14 | many | TRBJ1-2 | TRBD1 | TRBV7-2 | TGTGCCAGCAGCTTAGGGACAGGGTTGACAGGCTACACCTTC | CASSLGTGLTGYTF
15 | many | TRBJ1-5 | TRBD1 | TRBV18 | TGTGCCAGCTCAACTACCGGGACAGGGAACCAGCCCCAGCATTTT | CASSTTGTGNQPQHF
13 | many | TRBJ1-1 | TRBD1 | TRBV10-3 | TGTGCCATCAGAGGGACAGAACTAATTAGAGCTTTCTTT | CAIRGTELIRAFF
11 | many | TRBJ2-1 | NA | TRBV7-9 | TGTGCCAGCAGCCCCCTCGATGAGCAGTTCTTC | CASSPLDEQFF
15 | many | TRBJ2-7 | TRBD2 | TRBV9 | TGTGCCAGCAGCATAGCGCCAGCGGGGAACTACGAGCAGTACTTC | CASSIAPAGNYEQYF
14 | many | TRBJ2-2 | TRBD1 | TRBV4-2 | TGTGCCAGCAGCCAGGGACAGTTCACCGGGGAGCTGTTTTTT | CASSQGQFTGELFF
15 | NA | TRBJ2-7 | TRBD1 | TRBV5-1 | TGCGCCAGCAGCCCGGACAGGGGAGGGGTCTACGAGCAGTACTTC | CASSPDRGGVYEQYF
16 | NA | TRBJ2-3 | TRBD1 | TRBV4-2 | TGTGCCAGCAGCCCTCCCGGGACAGGGTCCGAGGATACGCAGTATTTT | CASSPPGTGSEDTQYF
12 | many | TRBJ2-3 | NA | TRBV5-1 | TGCGCCAGCAGCTTGGCCGGAGATACGCAGTATTTT | CASSLAGDTQYF
15 | many | TRBJ2-2 | NA | TRBV7-2 | TGTGCCAGCAGCTTAGCCCTGGACAACACCGGGGAGCTGTTTTTT | CASSLALDNTGELFF
17 | many | TRBJ2-3 | TRBD2 | TRBV7-2 | TGTGCCAGCAGCCCTCGTAGTAGCGGGGCCCCGGGAGATACGCAGTATTTT | CASSPRSSGAPGDTQYF
10 | few | TRBJ2-2 | NA | TRBV12-3/TRBV12-4 | TGTGCCAGCAGCTCACGGGAGCTGTTTTTT | CASSSRELFF
15 | few | TRBJ2-7 | NA | TRBV4-1 | TGCGCCAGCAGCTCTCAGACAGGACCGAGCTACGAGCAGTACTTC | CASSSQTGPSYEQYF
13 | few | TRBJ1-2 | NA | TRBV6-5 | TGTGCCAGCCGGTTCTCAGGGAACTATGGCTACACCTTC | CASRFSGNYGYTF
14 | many | TRBJ2-5 | TRBD1 | TRBV27 | TGTGCCAGCAGTAAACGGGACAGCCAAGAGACCCAGTACTTC | CASSKRDSQETQYF
19 | many | TRBJ2-1 | TRBD2 | TRBV12-3/TRBV12-4 | TGTGCCAGCAGTTTATCGCCAGCGGGGCCTTTGAGCTCCTACAATGAGCAGTTCTTC | CASSLSPAGPLSSYNEQFF
14 | NA | TRBJ1-4 | TRBD1 | TRBV20-1 | TGCAGTGCCCGAGACAGGGCAACTAATGAAAAACTGTTTTTT | CSARDRATNEKLFF
14 | NA | TRBJ1-6 | TRBD1 | TRBV6-5 | TGTGCCAGCAGACAGACAGGGGGGAATTCACCCCTCCACTTT | CASRQTGGNSPLHF
13 | many | TRBJ1-2 | NA | TRBV12-3/TRBV12-4 | TGTGCCAGCACCATCACAGGGAACTATGGCTACACCTTC | CASTITGNYGYTF